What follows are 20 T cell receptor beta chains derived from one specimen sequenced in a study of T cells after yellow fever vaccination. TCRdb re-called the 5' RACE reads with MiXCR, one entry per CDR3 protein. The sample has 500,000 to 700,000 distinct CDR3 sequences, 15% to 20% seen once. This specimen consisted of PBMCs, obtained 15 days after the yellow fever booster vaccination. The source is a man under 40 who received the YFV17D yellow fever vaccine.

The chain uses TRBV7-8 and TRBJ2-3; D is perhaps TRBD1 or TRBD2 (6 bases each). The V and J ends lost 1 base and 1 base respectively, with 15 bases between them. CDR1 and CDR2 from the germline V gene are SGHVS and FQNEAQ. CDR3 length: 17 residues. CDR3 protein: CASSLGGGFGGTDTQYF. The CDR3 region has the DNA TGTGCCAGCAGCTTAGGAGGGGGGTTTGGCGGCACAGATACGCAGTATTTT.

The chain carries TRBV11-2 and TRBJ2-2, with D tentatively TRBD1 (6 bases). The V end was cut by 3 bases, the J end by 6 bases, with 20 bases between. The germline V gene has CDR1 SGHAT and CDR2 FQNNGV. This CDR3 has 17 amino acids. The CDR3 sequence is CASSFSLPQGWAGELFF. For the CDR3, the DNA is TGTGCCAGCAGCTTCTCCTTGCCACAGGGTTGGGCCGGGGAGCTGTTTTTT.

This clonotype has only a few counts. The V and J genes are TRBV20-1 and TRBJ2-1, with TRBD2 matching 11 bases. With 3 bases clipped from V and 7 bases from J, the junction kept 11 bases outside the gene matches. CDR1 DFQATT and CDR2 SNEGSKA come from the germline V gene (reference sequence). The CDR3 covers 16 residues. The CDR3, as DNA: TGCAGTGCTAGTACCGGGGGGACTAGCGGAAGAAATGAGCAGTTCTTC. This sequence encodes CSASTGGTSGRNEQFF.

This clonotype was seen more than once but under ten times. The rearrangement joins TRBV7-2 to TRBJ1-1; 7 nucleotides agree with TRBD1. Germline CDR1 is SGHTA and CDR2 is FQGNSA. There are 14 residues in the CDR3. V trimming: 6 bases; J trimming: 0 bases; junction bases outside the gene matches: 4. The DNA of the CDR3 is TGTGCCAGCAGGTACAGGGGTCTGAACACTGAAGCTTTCTTT. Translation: CASRYRGLNTEAFF.

CDR3 protein: CASSAQDRDQYNEQFF. CDR3 bases: TGTGCCAGCAGCGCACAAGACAGGGATCAGTACAATGAGCAGTTCTTC. The chain carries TRBV21-1 and TRBJ2-1; TRBD1 reflects the table's D call only, with no check against the DNA. TRBV21-1 constitutes a pseudogene. The CDR3 loop spans 16 amino acids.

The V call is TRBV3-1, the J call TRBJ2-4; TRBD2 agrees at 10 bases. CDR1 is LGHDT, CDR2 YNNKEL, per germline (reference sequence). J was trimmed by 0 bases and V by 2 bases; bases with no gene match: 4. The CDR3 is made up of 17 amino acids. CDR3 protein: CASSQLGLAEAKNIQYF. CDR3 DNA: TGTGCCAGCAGCCAACTCGGACTAGCGGAAGCCAAAAACATTCAGTACTTC.

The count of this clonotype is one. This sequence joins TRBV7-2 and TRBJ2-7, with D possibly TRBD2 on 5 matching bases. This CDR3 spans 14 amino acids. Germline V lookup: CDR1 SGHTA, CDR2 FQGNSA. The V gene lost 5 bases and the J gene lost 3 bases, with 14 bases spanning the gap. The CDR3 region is CASSTRGSFYEQYF. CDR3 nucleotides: TGTGCCAGCAGCACCCGGGGAAGCTTCTACGAGCAGTACTTC.

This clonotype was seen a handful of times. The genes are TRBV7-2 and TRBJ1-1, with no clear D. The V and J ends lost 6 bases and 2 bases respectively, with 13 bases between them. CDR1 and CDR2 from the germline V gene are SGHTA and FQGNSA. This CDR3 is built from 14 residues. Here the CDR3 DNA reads TGTGCCAGCAGAATTGGGGTCTACAACACTGAAGCTTTCTTT. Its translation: CASRIGVYNTEAFF.

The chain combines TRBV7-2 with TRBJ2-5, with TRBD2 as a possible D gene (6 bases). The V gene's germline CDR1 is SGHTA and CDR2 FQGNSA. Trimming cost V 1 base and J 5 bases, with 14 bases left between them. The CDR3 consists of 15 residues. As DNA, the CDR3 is TGTGCCAGCAGCTTAGGGAGCGGGTTCGCGGAGACCCAGTACTTC. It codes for CASSLGSGFAETQYF.

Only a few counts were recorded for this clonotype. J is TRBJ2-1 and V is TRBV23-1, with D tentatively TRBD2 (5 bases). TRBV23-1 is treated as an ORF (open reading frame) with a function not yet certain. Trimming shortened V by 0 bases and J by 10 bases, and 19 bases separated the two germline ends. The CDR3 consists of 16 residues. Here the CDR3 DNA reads TGCGCCAGCAGTCAATCTCGGACTGCGGGTTCCCGAGAGCAGTTCTTC. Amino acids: CASSQSRTAGSREQFF.

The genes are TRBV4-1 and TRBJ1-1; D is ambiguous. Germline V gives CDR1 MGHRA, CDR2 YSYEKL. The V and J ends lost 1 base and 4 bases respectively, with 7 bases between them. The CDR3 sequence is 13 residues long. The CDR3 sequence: CASSQVTSTEAFF. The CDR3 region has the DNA TGCGCCAGCAGCCAAGTGACGAGCACTGAAGCTTTCTTT.

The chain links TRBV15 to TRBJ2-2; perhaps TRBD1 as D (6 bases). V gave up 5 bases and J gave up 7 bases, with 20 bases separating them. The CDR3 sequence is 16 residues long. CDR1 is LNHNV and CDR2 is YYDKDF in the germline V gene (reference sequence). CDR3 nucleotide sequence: TGTGCCACCAGCCTATTTACAGGGATTATTGGCGGGGAGCTGTTTTTT. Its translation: CATSLFTGIIGGELFF.

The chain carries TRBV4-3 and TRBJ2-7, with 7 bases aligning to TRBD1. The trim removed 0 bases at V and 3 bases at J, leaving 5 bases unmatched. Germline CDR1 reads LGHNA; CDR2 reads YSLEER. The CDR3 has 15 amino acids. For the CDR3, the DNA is TGCGCCAGCAGCCAAGAGGGCAGGGGGAACTACGAGCAGTACTTC. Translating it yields CASSQEGRGNYEQYF.

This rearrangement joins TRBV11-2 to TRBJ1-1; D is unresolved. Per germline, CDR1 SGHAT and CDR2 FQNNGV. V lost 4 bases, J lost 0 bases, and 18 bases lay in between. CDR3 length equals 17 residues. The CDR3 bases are TGTGCCAGCAGCTCAATGCGCCGGCGGGCCATGAACACTGAAGCTTTCTTT. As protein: CASSSMRRRAMNTEAFF.

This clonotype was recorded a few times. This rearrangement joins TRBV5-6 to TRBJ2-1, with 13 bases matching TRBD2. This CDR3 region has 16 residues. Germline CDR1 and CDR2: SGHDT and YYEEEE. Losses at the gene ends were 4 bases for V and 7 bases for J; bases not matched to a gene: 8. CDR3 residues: CASSMGTGLAGNEQFF. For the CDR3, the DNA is TGTGCCAGCAGCATGGGGACGGGACTAGCGGGGAATGAGCAGTTCTTC.

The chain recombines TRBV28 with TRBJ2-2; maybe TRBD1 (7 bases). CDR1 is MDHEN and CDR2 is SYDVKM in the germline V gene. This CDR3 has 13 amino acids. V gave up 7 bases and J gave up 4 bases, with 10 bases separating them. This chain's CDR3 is CASIQGGTGELFF. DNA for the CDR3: TGTGCCAGCATTCAGGGGGGCACCGGGGAGCTGTTTTTT.

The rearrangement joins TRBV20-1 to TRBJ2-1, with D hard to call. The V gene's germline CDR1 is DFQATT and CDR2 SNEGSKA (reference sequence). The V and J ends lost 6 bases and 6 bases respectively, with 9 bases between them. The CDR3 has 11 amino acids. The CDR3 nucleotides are TGCAGTGCCCCTATCGCCAATGAGCAGTTCTTC. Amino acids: CSAPIANEQFF.

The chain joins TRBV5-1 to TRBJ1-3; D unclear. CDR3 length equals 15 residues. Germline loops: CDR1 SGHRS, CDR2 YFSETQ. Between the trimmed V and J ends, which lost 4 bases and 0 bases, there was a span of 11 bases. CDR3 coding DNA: TGCGCCAGCAGCGAATATGGGGACTCTGGAAACACCATATATTTT. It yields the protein CASSEYGDSGNTIYF.

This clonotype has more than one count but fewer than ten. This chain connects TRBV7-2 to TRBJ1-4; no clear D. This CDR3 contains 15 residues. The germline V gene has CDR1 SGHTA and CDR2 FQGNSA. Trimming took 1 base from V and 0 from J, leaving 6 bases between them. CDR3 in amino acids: CASSLGVATNEKLFF. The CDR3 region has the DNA TGTGCCAGCAGCTTAGGGGTCGCAACTAATGAAAAACTGTTTTTT.

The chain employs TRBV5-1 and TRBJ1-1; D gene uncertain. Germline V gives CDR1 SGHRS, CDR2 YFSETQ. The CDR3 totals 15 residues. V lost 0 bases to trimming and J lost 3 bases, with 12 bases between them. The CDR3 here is CASSLVPGRYTEAFF. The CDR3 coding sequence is TGCGCCAGCAGCTTGGTTCCGGGGAGGTACACTGAAGCTTTCTTT.